The clone carrying this T cell receptor (beta chain) was counted between two and nine times. The antigen is not known. The CDR3 end lies 3 residues beyond the end of the read and is filled in from the germline J gene. With 8 bases clipped from V and 8 bases from J, the junction kept 20 bases outside the gene matches. The CDR3 has 17 amino acids. Germline CDR1 reads SNHLY; CDR2 reads FYNNEI. The data belong to a study of T cell clonality in common variable immunodeficiency. Some clones are missing from TCRdb's copy, which holds only in-frame ones; the method was immunoSEQ multiplex PCR. Singletons are absent from the sample, which has 50,000 to 60,000 clones. Overall study findings and caveats: Reportedly, TCR beta sequences from common variable immunodeficiency showed fewer deletions and N-nucleotide insertions. Compared with healthy controls, CVID subjects showed increased TCRbeta clonality, mostly in about a third.

This TCR derives from a person aged 18 to 70 in good health. V gene TRBV2 combines with J gene TRBJ2-3; 9 bases agree with TRBD2. Sequencing used peripheral blood mononuclear cells. The CDR3 reads CASGAERGDSRSGTQYF. The covered CDR3 bases are TGTGCCAGCGGTGCCGAGCGGGGGGACTCCCGTTCTGGTACG.